The clone carrying this T cell receptor (beta chain) was recorded many times. Authors' processing steps: The study built a papillary thyroid cancer distant-metastasis classifier from CDR3 differences across clinicopathological groups. TCRdb re-called clones from the PCR reads using MiXCR. These V and J calls are TCRdb output, not the study's own analysis. The sample comprises about 39,000 clones, more than 15% of which are singletons, and around 18% rests with the top ten. The sample originates from a study of metastatic and nonmetastatic thyroid tumors. There were no patients who had received any treatment before thyroid surgery. Germline V lookup: CDR1 KGHDR, CDR2 SFDVKD. This CDR3 region has 11 residues. Trimming cost V 6 bases and J 7 bases, with 8 bases left between them.

The genes are TRBV24-1 and TRBJ1-2, with TRBD1 as a possible D gene (5 bases). Sample: blood. The source of this sequence is a female donor with papillary thyroid cancer or a benign thyroid nodule (not recorded which). Some clones in this sample may be carry-over from other donors' samples. The CDR3 is CATSLGGGYTF. CDR3 DNA: TGTGCCACCAGTCTCGGGGGTGGCTACACCTTC.